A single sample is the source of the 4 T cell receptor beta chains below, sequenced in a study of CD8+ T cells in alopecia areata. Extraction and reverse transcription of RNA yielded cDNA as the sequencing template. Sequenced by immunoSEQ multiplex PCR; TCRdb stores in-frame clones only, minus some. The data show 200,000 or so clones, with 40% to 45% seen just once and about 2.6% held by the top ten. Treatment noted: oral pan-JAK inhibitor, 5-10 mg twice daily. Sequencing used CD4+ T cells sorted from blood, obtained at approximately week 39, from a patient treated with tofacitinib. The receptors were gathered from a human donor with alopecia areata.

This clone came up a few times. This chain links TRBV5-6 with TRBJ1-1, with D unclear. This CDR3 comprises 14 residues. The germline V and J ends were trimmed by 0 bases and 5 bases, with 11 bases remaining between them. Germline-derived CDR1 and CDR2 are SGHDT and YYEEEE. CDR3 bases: TGTGCCAGCAGCTTGGCTTGGGTTAGGACTGAAGCTTTCTTT. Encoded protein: CASSLAWVRTEAFF.

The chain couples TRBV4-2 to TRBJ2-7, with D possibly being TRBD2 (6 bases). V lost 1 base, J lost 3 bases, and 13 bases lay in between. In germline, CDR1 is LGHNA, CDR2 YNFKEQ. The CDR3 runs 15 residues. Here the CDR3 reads CASSQASGVSYEQYF. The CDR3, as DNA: TGTGCCAGCAGCCAAGCGTCGGGAGTTAGCTACGAGCAGTACTTC.

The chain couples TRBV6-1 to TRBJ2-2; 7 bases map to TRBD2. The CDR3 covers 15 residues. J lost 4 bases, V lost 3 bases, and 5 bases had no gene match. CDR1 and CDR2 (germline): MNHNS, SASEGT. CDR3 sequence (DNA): TGTGCCAGCAGTGAGATTAGCGGGCCCACCGGGGAGCTGTTTTTT. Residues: CASSEISGPTGELFF.

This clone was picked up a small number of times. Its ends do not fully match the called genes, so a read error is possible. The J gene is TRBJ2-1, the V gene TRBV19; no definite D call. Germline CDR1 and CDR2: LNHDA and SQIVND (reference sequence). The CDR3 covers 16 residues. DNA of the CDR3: TGTGCCAGCAGTATAACTCGAGCAAGTTTGATCGGGGAGCAGTTCTTC. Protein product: CASSITRASLIGEQFF.